The present TCR beta chain was sequenced within a study of blood T cell repertoires in COVID-19. In the study overall: PBMCs, B-cell-depleted T cells, or T cells were the source of the cDNA or gDNA that made up the material.

The length of the CDR3 is 17 residues. Germline V gene sequence: CDR1 SQVTM, CDR2 ANQGSEA. Trimming stripped 3 bases from V and 0 bases from J, with 19 bases between. This clone has only a few counts. The Seattle site enrolled patients during active infection and followed them longitudinally. Sequenced by immunoSEQ multiplex PCR; TCRdb stores in-frame clones only, minus some. The sample has around 300,000 clones, 90% seen once. The receptor's source is a woman in her forties with COVID-19, enrolled during active disease. The genes are TRBV29-1 and TRBJ2-3, with D perhaps TRBD1 (5 bases). The sample taken for sequencing was peripheral blood. The CDR3 nucleotides read TGCAGCGTTGACCACCACCGCCAGGGTCGGAGCACAGATACGCAGTATTTT. Translated: CSVDHHRQGRSTDTQYF.